These 18 T cell receptor beta chains share one sample of origin, sequenced in a study of T cell changes during pregnancy in multiple sclerosis. The data were produced by immunoSEQ multiplex PCR, yet TCRdb's version contains in-frame clones alone and is incomplete. Altogether some 60,000 clones are present, roughly 93% being singletons, with the ten largest covering approximately 2%. Source: peripheral blood, taken after pregnancy. The receptors shown here come from a female donor with multiple sclerosis, enrolled in a pregnancy study.

The chain links TRBV11-2 to TRBJ1-1; D possibly corresponds to TRBD1 (6 bases). Germline V gene lookup returns CDR1 SGHAT and CDR2 FQNNGV. Trimming removed 3 bases from V and 1 base from J, with 12 bases in between. The CDR3 consists of 15 residues. CDR3 protein: CASSFGGHQNTEAFF. CDR3 coding DNA: TGTGCCAGCAGCTTTGGGGGACACCAGAACACTGAAGCTTTCTTT.

The chain uses TRBV30 and TRBJ1-3; D not resolved. Germline V gene sequence: CDR1 GTSNPN, CDR2 SVGIG (reference sequence). V was pared by 5 bases and J by 1 base, with 12 bases between. This CDR3 comprises 14 residues. DNA of the CDR3: TGTGCCTGGGCCTCCGACTGGTCTGGAAACACCATATATTTT. It translates to CAWASDWSGNTIYF.

V usage is TRBV9 and J usage is TRBJ2-1; TRBD2 matches 8 bases. Germline V CDR1 and CDR2: SGDLS, YYNGEE. This CDR3 has 17 residues. V was pared by 4 bases and J by 4 bases, with 13 bases of the junction left unmatched. The CDR3 is CASSPPSLTSGYNEQFF. In DNA, the CDR3 is TGTGCCAGCAGCCCACCCTCCCTCACTAGCGGTTACAATGAGCAGTTCTTC.

The rearrangement links TRBV19 to TRBJ2-1, with D perhaps matching TRBD1 (6 bases). The V gene lost 6 bases and the J gene lost 7 bases, with 22 bases spanning the gap. Germline CDR1 is LNHDA and CDR2 is SQIVND (reference sequence). This CDR3 region has 16 residues. The CDR3 sequence is CASSRQGGPAWNEQFF. In DNA, the CDR3 is TGTGCCAGTAGCCGCCAAGGGGGTCCTGCTTGGAATGAGCAGTTCTTC.

The chain recombines TRBV5-5 with TRBJ2-7; 9 bases are shared with TRBD2. The V gene end was trimmed by 0 bases and the J gene end by 6 bases; junction bases not matched to a gene: 4. This CDR3 is built from 14 residues. Germline V CDR1 and CDR2: SGHKS, YYEKEE (reference sequence). CDR3 coding DNA: TGTGCCAGCAGCTTGGTGGCTAGCGGGGTCGAGCAGTACTTC. Translation: CASSLVASGVEQYF.

The V gene is TRBV5-8, the J gene TRBJ2-1, with 9 positions matching TRBD2. This CDR3 comprises 16 residues. Germline lookup yields CDR1 SGHTS and CDR2 YDEGEE. J lost 0 bases, V lost 7 bases, and 8 bases had no gene match. The chain's CDR3 is CASSKTSGLSYNEQFF. Here the CDR3 DNA reads TGTGCCAGCTCGAAGACTAGCGGCCTCTCCTACAATGAGCAGTTCTTC.

The chain combines TRBV19 with TRBJ2-3, with 9 bases matching TRBD1. V shed 6 bases, J shed 0 bases, and the junction held 7 bases outside the gene matches. Germline assignment: CDR1 LNHDA and CDR2 SQIVND (reference sequence). This CDR3 region has 16 residues. The CDR3 is CASSYGTGISTDTQYF. For the CDR3, the DNA is TGTGCCAGTAGCTACGGGACAGGGATTAGCACAGATACGCAGTATTTT. The full variable domain, rest sourced from reference TRBV19 and TRBJ2-3, is DGGITQSPKYLFRKEGQNVTLSCEQNLNHDAMYWYRQDPGQGLRLIYYSQIVNDFQKGDIAEGYSVSREKKESFPLTVTSAQKNPTAFYLCASSYGTGISTDTQYFGPGTRLTVL.

The chain recombines TRBV7-9 with TRBJ2-1; 9 nucleotides align to TRBD2. The V and J ends lost 6 bases and 6 bases, in that order; junction bases with no gene match: 15. The V gene's germline CDR1 is SEHNR and CDR2 FQNEAQ (reference sequence). The CDR3 has 17 residues. The DNA of the CDR3 is TGTGCCAGCAGATCCCCTGCAGATAGCGGGAGTCTCAATGAGCAGTTCTTC. It translates to CASRSPADSGSLNEQFF.

The chain has TRBV5-6 and TRBJ2-5; 14 bases fit TRBD2. V shed 1 base and J 5 bases; nucleotides not matched to a gene: 7. The germline V gene encodes CDR1 SGHDT and CDR2 YYEEEE. The CDR3 runs 17 residues. The CDR3 region has the DNA TGTGCCAGCAGCTTGAGGACTAGCGGGAGGCTGGGGGAGACCCAGTACTTC. Encoded protein: CASSLRTSGRLGETQYF.

The chain recombines TRBV6-6 with TRBJ2-7, with a tentative D call TRBD2 (6 bases). CDR3 length: 15 residues. Trimming pared 7 bases from V and 3 bases from J, leaving 19 bases between. Germline loops: CDR1 MNHNY, CDR2 SVGAGI (reference sequence). This CDR3 is CASTRVGYGGYEQYF. CDR3 nucleotides: TGTGCCAGCACACGGGTTGGTTACGGGGGCTACGAGCAGTACTTC.

This chain joins TRBV19 and TRBJ1-1; D is perhaps TRBD1 (6 bases). The CDR3 consists of 14 residues. Trimming removed 1 base from V and 6 bases from J, with 12 bases in between. CDR1 is LNHDA, CDR2 SQIVND, per germline (reference sequence). CDR3 in amino acids: CASSIVRGAAEAFF. CDR3 sequence (DNA): TGTGCCAGTAGTATAGTGCGGGGGGCGGCTGAAGCTTTCTTT. Full variable domain (rest looked up from reference TRBV19 and TRBJ1-1): DGGITQSPKYLFRKEGQNVTLSCEQNLNHDAMYWYRQDPGQGLRLIYYSQIVNDFQKGDIAEGYSVSREKKESFPLTVTSAQKNPTAFYLCASSIVRGAAEAFFGQGTRLTVV.

This rearrangement joins TRBV5-4 to TRBJ2-4, with a weak D call TRBD1 (6 bases). Germline CDR1 reads SGHNT; CDR2 reads YYREEE (reference sequence). The CDR3 runs to 18 residues. V was shortened by 2 bases and J by 0 bases, with 18 bases between the two germline ends. CDR3 coding DNA: TGTGCCAGCAGCTTCGGACAGCCGGGGCAAGGAGCCAAAAACATTCAGTACTTC. Amino acid sequence: CASSFGQPGQGAKNIQYF.

This chain links TRBV28 with TRBJ1-2; TRBD1 is a possible D gene (5 bases). The ends were cut back, 6 bases at V and 1 base at J, with 12 bases in the middle. Germline V gene lookup returns CDR1 MDHEN and CDR2 SYDVKM. CDR3 length: 14 residues. The CDR3 region has the DNA TGTGCCAGCAGGCGACAGTTCCTTAACTATGGCTACACCTTC. It codes for CASRRQFLNYGYTF.

This clone was found once. The chain links TRBV4-3 to TRBJ2-3, with 9 bases matching TRBD2. After removal of 4 bases from V and 4 bases from J, the junction contained 12 bases not matched to a gene. The CDR3 loop spans 17 amino acids. Germline CDR1 is LGHNA and CDR2 is YSLEER. In DNA form, the CDR3 reads TGCGCCAGCAGCCCTGAGGGTGTAGCGGGAGTGGCAGATACGCAGTATTTT. This sequence encodes CASSPEGVAGVADTQYF.

This chain joins TRBV5-1 and TRBJ2-3, with 7 nucleotides matching TRBD2. V shed 4 bases, J shed 0 bases, and the junction held 8 bases outside the gene matches. The CDR3 spans 16 residues. The germline CDR1 and CDR2 sequences are SGHRS and YFSETQ. The CDR3, as DNA: TGCGCCAGCAGCCTCTTAACGGGAGGAAGCACAGATACGCAGTATTTT. Its protein product is CASSLLTGGSTDTQYF.

This rearrangement joins TRBV5-4 to TRBJ1-4, with 7 bases matching TRBD1. Germline CDR1 is SGHNT and CDR2 is YYREEE (reference sequence). Germline trimming cut 1 base from V and 11 bases from J; bases unmatched to any gene: 5. The CDR3 runs 13 residues. CDR3 in amino acids: CASSLWGQLKLFF. In nucleotides, the CDR3 is TGTGCCAGCAGCTTGTGGGGACAGCTTAAACTGTTTTTT.

The chain couples TRBV28 to TRBJ2-2; TRBD2 agrees at 7 bases. Germline V gives CDR1 MDHEN, CDR2 SYDVKM. This CDR3 is 15 amino acids long. Trimming removed 6 bases from V and 3 bases from J; junction bases left unmatched: 7. The CDR3 DNA reads as TGTGCCAGCAGCGCCCCGCTAGCGGACACCGGGGAGCTGTTTTTT. This translates into CASSAPLADTGELFF.

This clone was seen a few times. The CDR3 sequence is CASSRSGFPEAFF. The CDR3 coding sequence is TGTGCCAGCAGCCGCTCCGGGTTCCCTGAAGCTTTCTTT. The chain has TRBV14 and TRBJ1-1; D ambiguous. The CDR3 covers 13 residues. V lost 4 bases to trimming and J lost 6 bases, with 12 bases between them. Germline CDR1 and CDR2: SGHDN and FVKESK.